This T cell receptor (beta chain) was recorded in a study of CD8+ T cells in alopecia areata. Points from the study as a whole: Alopecia totalis/universalis scalp especially showed more expanded CD8+ clones than normal scalp.

RNA extraction and reverse transcription yielded cDNA as sequencing template. Measured with immunoSEQ multiplex PCR; TCRdb has only the in-frame clones, and not every one. The sample lists a few hundred thousand clones, 35% to 40% occurring once. In its sample, this clone was seen a few times. Its cognate antigen is unknown. Germline CDR1 SQVTM, CDR2 ANQGSEA. Trimming stripped 3 bases from V and 5 bases from J, with 8 bases between. This CDR3 comprises 11 residues. Documented treatment: oral pan-JAK inhibitor, 5-10 mg twice daily. Sorting of CD4+ and CD8+ T cells was performed on PBMCs. The sample was CD4+ T cells sorted from blood, taken at roughly week 30, from a patient treated with tofacitinib. The source of this sequence is a human donor with alopecia areata. The chain combines TRBV29-1 with TRBJ2-7, with D possibly TRBD2 on 5 matching bases. This CDR3 reads CSVDPGNEQYF. The CDR3 region has the DNA TGCAGCGTTGACCCGGGGAACGAGCAGTACTTC.